This T cell receptor beta chain was sequenced in a study of human thymus T cells. Overall study results and limits: What related research reported was that thymic repertoires overlapped highly among unrelated individuals. Within thymic and blood repertoires, V and J gene usage appeared to be biased.

This CDR3 is built from 14 residues. The V end was cut by 7 bases, the J end by 6 bases, with 15 bases between. CDR1 and CDR2 (germline): SGHVS, FQNEAQ. A note on this clone: As yet, its antigen is unknown.

TCRdb keeps only in-frame clones here, not all; method: immunoSEQ multiplex PCR. Found here are approximately 70,000 clones, approximately 95% of them singletons; the top ten hold 0.034%. Corrective heart surgery yielded resections, and these provided the thymus tissue. All donors were healthy Finnish infants who were undergoing corrective surgery to treat congenital heart defects. The receptor comes from a girl under three years old with a congenital heart defect but otherwise immunologically healthy. Sequences were obtained from thymus tissue. The chain links TRBV7-8 to TRBJ2-2; D perhaps matches TRBD2 (5 bases). The CDR3 sequence is CASTIASRAGELFF. Written as DNA, the CDR3 is TGTGCCAGCACCATAGCTTCGAGGGCCGGGGAGCTGTTTTTT.